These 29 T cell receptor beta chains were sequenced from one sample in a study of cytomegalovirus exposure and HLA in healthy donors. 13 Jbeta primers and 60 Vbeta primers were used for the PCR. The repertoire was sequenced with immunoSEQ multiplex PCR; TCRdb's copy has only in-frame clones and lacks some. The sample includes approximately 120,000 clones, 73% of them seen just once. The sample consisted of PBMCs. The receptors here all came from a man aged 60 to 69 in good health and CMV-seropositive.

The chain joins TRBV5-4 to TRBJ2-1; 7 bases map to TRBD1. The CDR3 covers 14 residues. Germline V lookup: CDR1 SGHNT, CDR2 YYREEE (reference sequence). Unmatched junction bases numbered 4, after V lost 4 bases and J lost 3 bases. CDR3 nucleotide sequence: TGTGCCAGCAGCCTAAGGACAGGCTACAATGAGCAGTTCTTC. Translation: CASSLRTGYNEQFF.

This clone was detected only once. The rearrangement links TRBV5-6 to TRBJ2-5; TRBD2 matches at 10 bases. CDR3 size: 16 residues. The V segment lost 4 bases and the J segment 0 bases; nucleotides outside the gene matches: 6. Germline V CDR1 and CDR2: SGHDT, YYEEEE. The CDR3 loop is CASSAWTSGYQETQYF. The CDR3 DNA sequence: TGTGCCAGCAGCGCTTGGACTAGCGGATACCAAGAGACCCAGTACTTC. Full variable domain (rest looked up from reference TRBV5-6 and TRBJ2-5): DAGVTQSPTHLIKTRGQQVTLRCSPKSGHDTVSWYQQALGQGPQFIFQYYEEEERQRGNFPDRFSGHQFPNYSSELNVNALLLGDSALYLCASSAWTSGYQETQYFGPGTRLLVL.

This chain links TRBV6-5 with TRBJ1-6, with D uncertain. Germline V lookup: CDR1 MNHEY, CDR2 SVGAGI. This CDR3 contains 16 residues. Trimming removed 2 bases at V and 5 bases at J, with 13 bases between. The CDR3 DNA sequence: TGTGCCAGCAGTTACCGTCAGGCAGCAGATAATTCACCCCTCCACTTT. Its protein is CASSYRQAADNSPLHF.

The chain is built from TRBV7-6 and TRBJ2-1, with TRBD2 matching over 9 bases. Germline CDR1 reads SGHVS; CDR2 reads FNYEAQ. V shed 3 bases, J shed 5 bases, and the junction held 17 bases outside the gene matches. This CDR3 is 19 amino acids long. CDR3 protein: CASSLIRGGGPLTNNEQFF. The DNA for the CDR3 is TGTGCCAGCAGCTTGATACGCGGGGGGGGTCCCCTTACTAACAATGAGCAGTTCTTC.

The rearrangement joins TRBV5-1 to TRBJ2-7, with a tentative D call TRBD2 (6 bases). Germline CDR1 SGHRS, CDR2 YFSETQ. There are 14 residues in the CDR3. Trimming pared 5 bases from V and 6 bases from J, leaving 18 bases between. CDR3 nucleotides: TGCGCCAGCAGACTGGGACTCCAAACGCGCGAGCAGTACTTC. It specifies CASRLGLQTREQYF.

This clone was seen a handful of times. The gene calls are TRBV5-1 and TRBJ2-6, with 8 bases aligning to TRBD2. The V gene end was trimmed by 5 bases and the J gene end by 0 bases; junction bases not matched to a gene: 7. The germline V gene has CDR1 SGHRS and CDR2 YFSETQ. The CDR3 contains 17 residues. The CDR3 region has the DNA TGCGCCAGCAGGACGGGCGGGGGGATCTCTGGGGCCAACGTCCTGACTTTC. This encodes CASRTGGGISGANVLTF.

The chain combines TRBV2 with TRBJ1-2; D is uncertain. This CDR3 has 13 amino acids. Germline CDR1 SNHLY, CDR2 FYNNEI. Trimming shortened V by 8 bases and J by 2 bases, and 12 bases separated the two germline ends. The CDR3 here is CASFPTVNYGYTF. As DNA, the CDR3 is TGTGCCAGCTTTCCAACAGTAAACTATGGCTACACCTTC.

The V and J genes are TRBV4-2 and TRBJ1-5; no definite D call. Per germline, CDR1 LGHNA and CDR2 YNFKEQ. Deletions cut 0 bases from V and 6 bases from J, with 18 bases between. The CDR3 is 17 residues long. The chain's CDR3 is CASSQDHDIGVTQPQHF. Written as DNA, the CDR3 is TGTGCCAGCAGCCAAGATCATGACATCGGGGTAACTCAGCCCCAGCATTTT.

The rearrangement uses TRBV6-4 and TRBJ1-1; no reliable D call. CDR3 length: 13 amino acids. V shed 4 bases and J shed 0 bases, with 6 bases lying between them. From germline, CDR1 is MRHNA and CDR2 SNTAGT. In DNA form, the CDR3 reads TGTGCCAGCAGTGCCGGAGTGAACACTGAAGCTTTCTTT. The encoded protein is CASSAGVNTEAFF.

The CDR3 DNA reads as TGTGCCAGCAGTTTCGCGACAGGGGTAAACTATGGCTACACCTTC. It is translated as CASSFATGVNYGYTF. The chain joins TRBV28 to TRBJ1-2; 8 bases are shared with TRBD1. This CDR3 has 15 amino acids. The V gene end was trimmed by 3 bases and the J gene end by 2 bases; junction bases not matched to a gene: 5. The germline gives CDR1 MDHEN, CDR2 SYDVKM.

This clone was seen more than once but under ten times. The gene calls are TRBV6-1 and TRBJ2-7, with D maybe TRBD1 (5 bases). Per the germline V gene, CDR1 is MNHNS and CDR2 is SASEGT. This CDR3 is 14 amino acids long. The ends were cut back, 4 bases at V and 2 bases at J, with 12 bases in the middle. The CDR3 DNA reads TGTGCCAGCAGTGCGAACGACAGAGCCTACGAGCAGTACTTC. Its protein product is CASSANDRAYEQYF.

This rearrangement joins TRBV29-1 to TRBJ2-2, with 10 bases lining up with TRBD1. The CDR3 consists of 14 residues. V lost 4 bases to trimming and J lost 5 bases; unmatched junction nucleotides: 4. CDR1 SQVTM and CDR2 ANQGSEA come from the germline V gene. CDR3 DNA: TGCAGCGTTGTCGGACAGGGGGGAACCGGGGAGCTGTTTTTT. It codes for CSVVGQGGTGELFF.

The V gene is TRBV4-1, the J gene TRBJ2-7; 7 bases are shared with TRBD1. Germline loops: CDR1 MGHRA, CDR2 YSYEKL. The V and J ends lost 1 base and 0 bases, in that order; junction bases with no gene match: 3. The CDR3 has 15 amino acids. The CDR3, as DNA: TGCGCCAGCAGCCAAGGGGGGACAGCCTCCTACGAGCAGTACTTC. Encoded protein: CASSQGGTASYEQYF.

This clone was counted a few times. The CDR3 DNA is TGTGCCAGCAGGCGTAGGACAGGCTCTGGAAACACCATATATTTT. Translation: CASRRRTGSGNTIYF. This chain uses TRBV28 with TRBJ1-3; 7 bases are shared with TRBD1. Trimming took 6 bases from V and 0 from J; bases not matched to a gene: 5. The germline CDR1 and CDR2 sequences are MDHEN and SYDVKM. CDR3 size: 15 residues. The complete variable domain, with remaining parts taken from reference TRBV28 and TRBJ1-3, reads DVKVTQSSRYLVKRTGEKVFLECVQDMDHENMFWYRQDPGLGLRLIYFSYDVKMKEKGDIPEGYSVSREKKERFSLILESASTNQTSMYLCASRRRTGSGNTIYFGEGSWLTVV.

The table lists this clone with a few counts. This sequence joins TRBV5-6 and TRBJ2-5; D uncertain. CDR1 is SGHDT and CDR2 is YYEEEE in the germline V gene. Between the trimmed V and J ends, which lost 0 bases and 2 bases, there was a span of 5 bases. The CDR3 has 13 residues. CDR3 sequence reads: CASSLDRQETQYF. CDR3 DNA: TGTGCCAGCAGCTTGGACAGACAAGAGACCCAGTACTTC.

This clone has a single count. CDR3 protein: CASSSLAGTETQYF. In DNA, the CDR3 is TGTGCCAGCAGTTCACTAGCGGGGACCGAGACCCAGTACTTC. This rearrangement joins TRBV27 to TRBJ2-5; TRBD2 aligns across 10 bases. The V gene's germline CDR1 is MNHEY and CDR2 SMNVEV (reference sequence). V shed 4 bases, J shed 5 bases, and the junction held 4 bases outside the gene matches. This CDR3 spans 14 amino acids.

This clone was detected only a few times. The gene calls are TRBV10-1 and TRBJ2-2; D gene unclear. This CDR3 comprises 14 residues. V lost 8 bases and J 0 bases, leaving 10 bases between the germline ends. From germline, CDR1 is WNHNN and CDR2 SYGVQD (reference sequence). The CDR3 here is CASQEQPNTGELFF. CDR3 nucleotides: TGCGCCAGCCAGGAACAGCCGAACACCGGGGAGCTGTTTTTT.

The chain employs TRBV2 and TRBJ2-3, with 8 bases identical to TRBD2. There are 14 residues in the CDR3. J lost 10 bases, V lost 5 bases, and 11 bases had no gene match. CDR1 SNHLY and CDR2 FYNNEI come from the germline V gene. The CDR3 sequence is CASSREGRSSSQYF. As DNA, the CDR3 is TGTGCCAGCAGTCGGGAGGGCAGAAGTTCTTCGCAGTATTTT.

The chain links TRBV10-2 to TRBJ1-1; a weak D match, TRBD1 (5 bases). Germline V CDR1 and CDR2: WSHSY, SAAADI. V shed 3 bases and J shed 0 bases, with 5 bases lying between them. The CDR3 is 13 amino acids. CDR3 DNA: TGCGCCAGCAGTGAAGGGGTGAACACTGAAGCTTTCTTT. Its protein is CASSEGVNTEAFF.

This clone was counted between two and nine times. As DNA, the CDR3 is TGTGCCAGCAGCGTAGCTACCTCGTCCCCCCAGCATTTT. As protein: CASSVATSSPQHF. V is TRBV9 and J is TRBJ1-5; D uncertain. Germline CDR1 SGDLS, CDR2 YYNGEE. V lost 0 bases, J lost 10 bases, and 11 bases lay in between. The CDR3 has 13 amino acids.

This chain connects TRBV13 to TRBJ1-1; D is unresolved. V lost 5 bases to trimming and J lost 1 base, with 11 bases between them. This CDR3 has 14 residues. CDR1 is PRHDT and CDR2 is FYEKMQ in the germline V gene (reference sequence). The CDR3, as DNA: TGTGCCAGCAGCATCGGACTAGGGAACACTGAAGCTTTCTTT. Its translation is CASSIGLGNTEAFF. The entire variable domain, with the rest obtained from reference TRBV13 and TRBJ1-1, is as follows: AAGVIQSPRHLIKEKRETATLKCYPIPRHDTVYWYQQGPGQDPQFLISFYEKMQSDKGSIPDRFSAQQFSDYHSELNMSSLELGDSALYFCASSIGLGNTEAFFGQGTRLTVV.

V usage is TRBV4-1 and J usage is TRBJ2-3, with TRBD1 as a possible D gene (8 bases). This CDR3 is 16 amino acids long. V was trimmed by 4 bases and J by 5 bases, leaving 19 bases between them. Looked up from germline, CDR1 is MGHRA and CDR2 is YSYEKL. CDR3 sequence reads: CASSPVTGGGGDTQYF. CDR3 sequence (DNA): TGCGCCAGCAGCCCTGTCACAGGGGGAGGGGGAGATACGCAGTATTTT.

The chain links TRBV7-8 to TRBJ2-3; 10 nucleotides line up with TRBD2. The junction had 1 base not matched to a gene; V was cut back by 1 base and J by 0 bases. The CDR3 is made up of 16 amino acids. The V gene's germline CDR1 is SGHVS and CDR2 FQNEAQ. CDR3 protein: CASSLGTSGSTDTQYF. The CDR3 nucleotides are TGTGCCAGCAGCTTAGGGACTAGCGGAAGCACAGATACGCAGTATTTT.

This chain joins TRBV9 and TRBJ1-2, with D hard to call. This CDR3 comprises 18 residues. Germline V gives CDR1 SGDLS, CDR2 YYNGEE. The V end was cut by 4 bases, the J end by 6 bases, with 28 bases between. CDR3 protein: CASSSRTGLPVFGNGYTF. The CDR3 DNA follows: TGTGCCAGCAGCTCCCGGACGGGCCTCCCCGTCTTCGGGAATGGCTACACCTTC.

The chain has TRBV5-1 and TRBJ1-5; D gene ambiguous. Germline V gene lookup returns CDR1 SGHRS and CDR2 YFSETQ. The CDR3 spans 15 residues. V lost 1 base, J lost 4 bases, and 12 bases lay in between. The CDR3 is CASSLRGLPNQPQHF. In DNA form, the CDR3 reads TGCGCCAGCAGCTTGCGCGGACTCCCGAATCAGCCCCAGCATTTT.

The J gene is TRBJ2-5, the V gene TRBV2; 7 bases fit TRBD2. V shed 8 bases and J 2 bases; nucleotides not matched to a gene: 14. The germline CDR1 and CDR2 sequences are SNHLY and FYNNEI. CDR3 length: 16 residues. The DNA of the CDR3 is TGTGCCAGCTCTGATTGGGCTAGCGGCTTACAAGAGACCCAGTACTTC. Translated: CASSDWASGLQETQYF.

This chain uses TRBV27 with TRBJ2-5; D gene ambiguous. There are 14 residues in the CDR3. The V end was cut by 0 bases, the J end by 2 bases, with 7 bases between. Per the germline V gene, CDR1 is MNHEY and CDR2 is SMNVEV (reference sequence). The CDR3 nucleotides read TGTGCCAGCAGTTTATCCTACAGACAAGAGACCCAGTACTTC. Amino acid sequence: CASSLSYRQETQYF.

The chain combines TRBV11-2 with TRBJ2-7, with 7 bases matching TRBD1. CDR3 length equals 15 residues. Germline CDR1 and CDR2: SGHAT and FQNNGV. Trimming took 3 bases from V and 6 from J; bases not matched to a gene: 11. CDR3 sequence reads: CASSFRTLGQTEQYF. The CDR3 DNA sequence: TGTGCCAGCAGCTTCCGGACTCTGGGACAGACCGAGCAGTACTTC.

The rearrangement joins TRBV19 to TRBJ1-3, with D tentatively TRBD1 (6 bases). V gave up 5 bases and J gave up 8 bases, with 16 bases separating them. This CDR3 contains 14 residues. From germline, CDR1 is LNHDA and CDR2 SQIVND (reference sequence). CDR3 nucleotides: TGTGCCAGTAGTTGGGGGCCTCAAACCGACACCATATATTTT. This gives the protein CASSWGPQTDTIYF.